This T cell receptor (beta chain) is drawn from a study of identifying expanded T cells in peripheral blood. Trimming cost V 2 bases and J 5 bases, with 10 bases left between them. Germline V gives CDR1 SGHKS, CDR2 YYEKEE (reference sequence). This CDR3 spans 13 amino acids. The data were produced by immunoSEQ multiplex PCR, yet TCRdb's version contains in-frame clones alone and is incomplete. The sample has about 78,000 clones; just under 85% are singletons. The sequencing sample was made of blood. The TCR sequence derives from a person between 18 and 70 years old in good health. The rearrangement joins TRBV5-5 to TRBJ1-1; D is unresolved. The CDR3 coding sequence is TGTGCCAGCAGCTTCGGCACTCGTACTGAAGCTTTCTTT. Protein sequence: CASSFGTRTEAFF.